The rows below give T cell receptor beta chains drawn from one sample of a study of T cell changes during pregnancy in multiple sclerosis. This table comes from immunoSEQ multiplex PCR, and its TCRdb copy is limited to in-frame clones, with some not included. In the table there are 55,000 to 70,000 clones, 85% to 95% of which are singletons. The sequencing here drew on CD4+ T cells from peripheral blood mononuclear cells, taken after pregnancy. The receptors here all came from a female donor with multiple sclerosis, enrolled in a pregnancy study. Each CDR3 is given with its conserved first and last residue. A D gene is named only where the DNA matches it firmly. Part of the rows lack a size; the others show once, few, many or a class for expanded clones.

. TRBJ2-7 TRBV7-5 . TGTGTCAGAAGCCACCCTTGGGGCTCGAGCCCCTACGAGCAGTACTTC CVRSHPWGSSPYEQYF
. TRBJ2-1 TRBV6-5 TRBD1 TGTGCCACTGGGACAGGCCTCCACAATGAGCAGTTCTTC CATGTGLHNEQFF
once TRBJ2-7 TRBV9 . TGTGCCAGCAGCCCTACCGGGGTCAGCTACGAGCAGTACTTC CASSPTGVSYEQYF
. TRBJ2-7 TRBV9 TRBD1 TGTGCCAGCAGCCCCGGACAGGGTTTCAACGAGCAGTACTTC CASSPGQGFNEQYF
. TRBJ1-3 TRBV6-1 . TGTGCCAGCAGTGCAGGGTGGGCAGGGAGAAACACCATATATTTT CASSAGWAGRNTIYF
. TRBJ1-1 TRBV29-1 . TGCAGCTCGGATCGAGAGGGCGGGAGCACTGAAGCTTTCTTT CSSDREGGSTEAFF
. TRBJ2-2 TRBV19 . TGTGCCAGTAGTATTCGTTTCGGCGGGAATCACGGGGAGCTGTTTTTT CASSIRFGGNHGELFF
. TRBJ2-2 TRBV6-5 TRBD1 TGTGCCAGCGGGGCCCGGACAGGGCGAGGCGGGGAGCTGTTTTTT CASGARTGRGGELFF
once TRBJ2-2 TRBV27 . TGTGCCAGCAGTTTATCTAACAGGGGAGGCACCGGGGAGCTGTTTTTT CASSLSNRGGTGELFF
. TRBJ1-1 TRBV5-8 TRBD1 TGTGCCAGCAGCTGGTGGGACAGGGGAACTGAAGCTTTCTTT CASSWWDRGTEAFF
. TRBJ1-6 TRBV19 . TGTGCCAGTAGTATAAGGGGCTATAATTCACCCCTCCACTTT CASSIRGYNSPLHF
. TRBJ1-1 TRBV4-1 . TGCGCCAGCAGCCAACAAGCTGGGAGGAACACTGAAGCTTTCTTT CASSQQAGRNTEAFF
. TRBJ1-2 TRBV2 TRBD1 TGTGCCAGCAGTGAAGATCTAGGGGGCGAGGGTGGCTACACCTTC CASSEDLGGEGGYTF
. TRBJ2-1 TRBV7-9 . TGTGCCAGCTCTGCGGGCCTCGTGGGCTACAATGAGCAGTTCTTC CASSAGLVGYNEQFF
. TRBJ2-3 TRBV21-1 . TGTGCCAGCAGCAAAATCCGGGGGGGGTGGAATACGCAGTATTTT CASSKIRGGWNTQYF
few TRBJ1-4 TRBV29-1 . TGCAGTGGAGCTTGGACTAATGAAAAACTGTTTTTT CSGAWTNEKLFF
. TRBJ1-1 TRBV19 . TGTGCCAGTAGTGTGGGAGGGGGCACTGAAGCTTTCTTT CASSVGGGTEAFF
once TRBJ2-7 TRBV7-9 . TGTGCCAGCAGCTTAAGAGCGGACTACGAGCAGTACTTC CASSLRADYEQYF
. TRBJ1-5 TRBV7-2 TRBD1 TGTGCCAGCAGCTCCTACGATCTTTTGACAGGGAGTCAGCCCCAGCATTTT CASSSYDLLTGSQPQHF
. TRBJ1-1 TRBV6-5 . TGTGCCAGCAGTTACAGGGAGGGTGAAGCTTTCTTT CASSYREGEAFF
. TRBJ2-7 TRBV5-1 . TGCGCCAGCAGCTTCAATTCTCCCATGGCGGGGGAGCAGTACTTC CASSFNSPMAGEQYF
. TRBJ2-7 TRBV6-5 . TGTGCCAGCAGTTACTCGATTGGCAGGATCCAGCAGTACTTC CASSYSIGRIQQYF
. TRBJ2-7 TRBV11-2 . TGTGCCAGCAGCTTAGATAGTCTTGAGGCCCGGGAACCCTCCTACGAGCAGTACTTC CASSLDSLEAREPSYEQYF
. TRBJ1-4 TRBV5-1 . TGCGCCAGCAGCTTGGTCCAGGCTAATGGTAATGAAAAACTGTTTTTT CASSLVQANGNEKLFF
. TRBJ2-1 TRBV27 TRBD1 TGTGCCAGCATTAAAACAGGGGCCCCGTACAATGAGCAGTTCTTC CASIKTGAPYNEQFF
. TRBJ2-1 TRBV5-4 TRBD1 TGTGCCAGCAGCCTAGGACAGGGTAGGAATGAGCAGTTCTTC CASSLGQGRNEQFF
. TRBJ2-3 TRBV25-1 TRBD2 TGTGCCACCGGACTAGCGGGGGATAGCACAGATACGCAGTATTTT CATGLAGDSTDTQYF
. TRBJ1-2 TRBV30 . TGTGCCTGGAGTGGGGGGCCCGGGACAACCTTC CAWSGGPGTTF
. TRBJ2-5 TRBV11-2 . TGTGCCAGCAGCTTAGTCGCGGGGCCAGAGACCCAGTACTTC CASSLVAGPETQYF
. TRBJ2-7 TRBV6-5 TRBD1 TGTGCCAGCAGTACTGACAGGGGGAACTACGAGCAGTACTTC CASSTDRGNYEQYF
. TRBJ1-1 TRBV5-6 TRBD1 TGTGCCAGCAGCGGGGGACAGAGGAACACTGAAGCTTTCTTT CASSGGQRNTEAFF
. TRBJ1-2 TRBV28 . TGTGCCAGCAGTCTAGAGGTAGGGGATGGCTACACCTTC CASSLEVGDGYTF
. TRBJ1-6 TRBV30 . TGTGCCTGGAGTGGGGGGGGTAATTCACCCCTCCACTTT CAWSGGGNSPLHF
. TRBJ2-7 TRBV5-6 TRBD1 TGTGCCAGCAGCCGGGACAGCCGCGAGCAGTACTTC CASSRDSREQYF
. TRBJ1-4 TRBV6-1 TRBD1 TGTGCCAGCAGTGACCTATCCGGGACAGGGGGTGAAAAACTGTTTTTT CASSDLSGTGGEKLFF
. TRBJ1-6 TRBV6-1 TRBD1 TGTGCCAGCAGCCGGGACAGCTATAATTCACCCCTCCACTTT CASSRDSYNSPLHF
. TRBJ1-5 TRBV18 TRBD1 TGTGCCAGCTCACCAGCAGGGGGGCAGCCCCAGCATTTT CASSPAGGQPQHF
. TRBJ2-3 TRBV7-9 . TGTGCCAGCAGCTTAGAAGGTGGGGGGGCCAGTACAGATACGCAGTATTTT CASSLEGGGASTDTQYF
. TRBJ2-5 TRBV5-4 . TGTGCCAGCAGCTTGGCTCTAGAAGGGGGAAAAGAGACCCAGTACTTC CASSLALEGGKETQYF
. TRBJ1-1 TRBV6-1 TRBD1 TGTGCCAGCAGTGCGGAAGGACAGGGGGCGGGCACTGAAGCTTTCTTT CASSAEGQGAGTEAFF
once TRBJ2-5 TRBV6-6 . TGTGCCAGCAGTAACCAGGAGACCCAGTACTTC CASSNQETQYF
. TRBJ2-3 TRBV6-1 . TGTGCCAGCAGTGAAGGAGTTAGCGGTAGGGGAGATACGCAGTATTTT CASSEGVSGRGDTQYF
once TRBJ1-1 TRBV9 . TGTGCCAGCAGCGTAGACTGGGGAGGGGTCGCTTTCTTT CASSVDWGGVAFF
. TRBJ1-1 TRBV7-8 . TGTGCCAGCAGCCACACCACAGGGAACACTGAAGCTTTCTTT CASSHTTGNTEAFF
. TRBJ1-4 TRBV10-3 . TGTGCCATCAGTGAGACAGGAGAACTGTTTTTT CAISETGELFF
once TRBJ1-4 TRBV7-2 . TGTGCCAGCAGCCTCTCAGGAGGAACTAATGAAAAACTGTTTTTT CASSLSGGTNEKLFF
once TRBJ2-1 TRBV6-1 . TGTGCCAGCAGTGAACAAGGAAGGGGTGAGCAGTTCTTC CASSEQGRGEQFF
. TRBJ1-5 TRBV10-2 . TGCGCCAGCAGTGAGGGGGCCCCCCGTTCTGGCAATCAGCCCCAGCATTTT CASSEGAPRSGNQPQHF
. TRBJ1-1 TRBV7-2 . TGTGCCAGCAGCTTATATGTATGGGGCCTGAACACTGAAGCTTTCTTT CASSLYVWGLNTEAFF
. TRBJ2-1 TRBV13 . TGTGCCAGCAGCCAACCCGATCGGGAGAGCAATGAGCAGTTCTTC CASSQPDRESNEQFF
. TRBJ2-3 TRBV6-6 . TGTGCCAGCAGTCGCGGGGGCTCCTCCACAGATACGCAGTATTTT CASSRGGSSTDTQYF
. TRBJ1-4 TRBV5-1 . TGCGCCAGCAGCTCGGAGGGCAGGGCGAGTGGGGAAAAACTGTTTTTT CASSSEGRASGEKLFF
. TRBJ1-2 TRBV5-1 TRBD1 TGCGCCAGCAGCCCTAAACTGACAGGGGTGGAATATGGCTACACCTTC CASSPKLTGVEYGYTF
. TRBJ1-1 TRBV5-1 . TGCGCCAGCAGCCCAAGGGGAGGTGGGGCTTTCTTT CASSPRGGGAFF
. TRBJ1-2 TRBV5-1 TRBD1 TGCGCCAGCAGCTTGGGCCAGGGGGAGGCGAGTGGCTACACCTTC CASSLGQGEASGYTF